Below are 25 T cell receptor beta chains sequenced from a single sample in a study of blood T cell repertoires in acute mononucleosis. Study conclusions and caveats: Public beta motifs plus an AV5-AJ31 alpha motif appeared to drive GLC-BM selection.

The time point here: acute infectious mononucleosis, at clinical presentation within 2 weeks of symptom onset (visit 1). Method: immunoSEQ multiplex PCR; TCRdb's copy keeps in-frame clones and lacks some. The table records over 2,000 clones, about 65% of them present only once. Sequences were derived from EBV GLC epitope tetramer+ CD8+ T cells sorted from PBMCs, sampled during acute infectious mononucleosis. Subset given: CD8 T cells binding tetramer with EBV BMLF1 280-288 peptide (GLC-BM). The receptors shown here come from a woman aged 18-29 years with infectious mononucleosis caused by EBV.

The CDR3 DNA is TGTGCCAGCAGTTACGCCGGGACGGCAACCGAGCAGTACTTC. Its protein is CASSYAGTATEQYF. V and J are TRBV5-6 and TRBJ2-7, with D perhaps being TRBD1 or TRBD2 (5 bases each). CDR1 and CDR2 (germline): SGHDT, YYEEEE. The CDR3 spans 14 residues. Trimming pared 5 bases from V and 6 bases from J, leaving 18 bases between.

Concerning this clone: A far larger clone is off by one base, so a read error is likely. The genes are TRBV27 and TRBJ2-6; D unclear. The germline CDR1 and CDR2 sequences are MNHEY and SMNVEV (reference sequence). This CDR3 is built from 13 residues. The ends were cut back, 7 bases at V and 2 bases at J, with 6 bases in the middle. The DNA for the CDR3 is TGTGCCAGCACCCCCCCTGGGGCCAACGTCCTGACTTTC. Protein: CASTPPGANVLTF. Supplemented by reference TRBV27 and TRBJ2-6, the full variable domain reads EAQVTQNPRYLITVTGKKLTVTCSQNMNHEYMSWYRQDPGLGLRQIYYSMNVEVTDKGDVPEGYKVSRKEKRNFPLILESPSPNQTSLYFCASTPPGANVLTFGAGSRLTVL.

A word on this clone: The likely explanation is a read error, given a far larger clone one base away. The chain combines TRBV7-8 with TRBJ1-2, with a weak D call TRBD1 (6 bases). The germline CDR1 and CDR2 sequences are SGHVS and FQNEAQ. The CDR3 spans 14 residues. In nucleotides, the CDR3 is TGTGCCAGCAGCTTAGTCGCAGGGGACTATGGCAACACCTTC. It codes for CASSLVAGDYGNTF.

Regarding this clone: Germline and junction disagree at one end, which may indicate a read error. Different DNA sequences within this sample yield the same CDR3. The chain recombines TRBV7-9 with TRBJ2-7; a weak D match, TRBD1 (5 bases). Germline-derived CDR1 and CDR2 are SEHNR and FQNEAQ (reference sequence). The CDR3 has 14 amino acids. The CDR3 region is CASSPRQGGDEQYF. CDR3 sequence (DNA): TGCGCCAGCAGCCCCCGGCAGGGTGGCGACGAGCAGTACTTC.

This chain connects TRBV7-4 to TRBJ2-1; tentatively, D is TRBD2 (6 bases). The germline V gene encodes CDR1 SGHVT and CDR2 SQSDAQ. Deletions cut 6 bases from V and 10 bases from J, with 16 bases between. There are 13 residues in the CDR3. In DNA form, the CDR3 reads TGTGCCAGCAGTTGGTCCTCGGAGGGGGAGCAGTTCTTC. Encoded protein: CASSWSSEGEQFF.

For this clone: A far larger clone is just one base off, so this is likely a read error. The V call is TRBV29-1, the J call TRBJ1-4; the D is unclear. The CDR3 is 14 amino acids. Trimming took off 4 bases at V and 0 bases at J, with 9 bases between the two ends. Per the germline V gene, CDR1 is SQVTM and CDR2 is ANQGSEA. CDR3 region: CSVGSTPTNEKLFF. DNA for the CDR3: TGCAGCGTTGGGTCTACGCCAACTAATGAAAAACTGTTTTTT. Looking up the rest from reference TRBV29-1 and TRBJ1-4 gives the full variable domain: SAVISQKPSRDICQRGTSLTIQCQVDSQVTMMFWYRQQPGQSLTLIATANQGSEATYESGFVIDKFPISRPNLTFSTLTVSNMSPEDSSIYLCSVGSTPTNEKLFFGSGTQLSVL.

With regard to this clone: This likely reflects a read error, since a far larger clone is one base away. This sequence joins TRBV7-2 and TRBJ2-7; 8 nucleotides agree with TRBD2. The CDR3 has 14 amino acids. V lost 11 bases to trimming and J lost 2 bases; unmatched junction nucleotides: 11. Germline-derived CDR1 and CDR2 are SGHTA and FQGNSA. CDR3 residues: CAGGAGANPYEQYF. The CDR3 coding sequence is TGTGCCGGCGGAGCGGGAGCCAACCCCTACGAGCAGTACTTC. The variable domain in full, completed from reference TRBV7-2 and TRBJ2-7, reads GAGVSQSPSNKVTEKGKDVELRCDPISGHTALYWYRQSLGQGLEFLIYFQGNSAPDKSGLPSDRFSAERTGGSVSTLTIQRTQQEDSAVYLCAGGAGANPYEQYFGPGTRLTVT.

As DNA, the CDR3 is TGTGCCAGCAGCCCGACCAGCGGGAGTGTTTACGAGCAGTACTTC. Encoded protein: CASSPTSGSVYEQYF. V usage is TRBV11-3 and J usage is TRBJ2-7; 8 bases map to TRBD2. Germline values: CDR1 SGHNT, CDR2 YENEEA. V shed 5 bases and J 4 bases; nucleotides not matched to a gene: 10. The CDR3 length is 15 residues.

The CDR3, as DNA: TGCGCCAGAGTCCGTCGTCGCGGGGTGTGGCTGCAAGAGACCCAGTACTTC. This translates into CARVRRRGVWLQETQYF. This chain links TRBV23-1 with TRBJ2-5; tentatively, D is TRBD2 (6 bases). TRBV23-1 has ORF status, its function being uncertain. The V end lost 9 bases, the J end lost 2 bases, and 25 bases lay between the germline ends. The CDR3 sequence is 17 residues long.

In the case of this clone: This likely traces to a read error, being one base from a far larger clone. In the same sample, other DNA sequences code for this CDR3. V gene TRBV2 combines with J gene TRBJ1-1, with TRBD1 identical over 7 bases. CDR1 and CDR2 (germline): SNHLY, FYNNEI. Germline trimming cut 4 bases from V and 0 bases from J; bases unmatched to any gene: 14. This CDR3 comprises 18 residues. CDR3 DNA: TGTGCCAGCAGTGGAAACCCTCAGACAGGGCCCATGAACACTGAAGCTTTCTTT. Translating it yields CASSGNPQTGPMNTEAFF.

This clone was observed a few times. A read error likely explains this, since a far larger clone differs by one base. The chain is built from TRBV14 and TRBJ2-6; D unresolved. Germline CDR1 and CDR2: SGHDN and FVKESK. This CDR3 spans 13 amino acids. V lost 7 bases to trimming and J lost 0 bases, with 4 bases between them. Here the CDR3 reads CASTPSGANVLTF. The DNA of the CDR3 is TGTGCCAGCACCCCCTCTGGGGCCAACGTCCTGACTTTC. The entire variable domain, with the rest obtained from reference TRBV14 and TRBJ2-6, is as follows: EAGVTQFPSHSVIEKGQTVTLRCDPISGHDNLYWYRRVMGKEIKFLLHFVKESKQDESGMPNNRFLAERTGGTYSTLKVQPAELEDSGVYFCASTPSGANVLTFGAGSRLTVL.

There are a few counts of this clone. The genes are TRBV7-9 and TRBJ2-1; D possibly corresponds to TRBD2 (7 bases). Trimming removed 4 bases at V and 10 bases at J, with 23 bases between. This CDR3 is 16 amino acids long. Germline lookup yields CDR1 SEHNR and CDR2 FQNEAQ (reference sequence). This CDR3 is CASSSFTRGGRGEQFF. CDR3 bases: TGTGCCAGCAGCTCCTTCACGAGGGGGGGCCGAGGAGAGCAGTTCTTC.

V and J are TRBV27 and TRBJ2-2; no definite D call. This CDR3 is 15 amino acids long. Germline V gives CDR1 MNHEY, CDR2 SMNVEV (reference sequence). V was trimmed by 8 bases and J by 6 bases, leaving 19 bases between them. The CDR3, as DNA: TGTGCCAGCTGCCCTCCGGGTCTTAAACCCGGGGAGCTGTTTTTT. As protein: CASCPPGLKPGELFF.

A word on this clone: This likely traces to a read error, being one base from a far larger clone. V usage is TRBV7-2 and J usage is TRBJ2-7, with 11 positions matching TRBD2. The CDR3 is 16 residues long. Germline loops: CDR1 SGHTA, CDR2 FQGNSA. Trimming removed 0 bases from V and 5 bases from J; junction bases left unmatched: 6. CDR3 amino acids: CASSLAWLAGGNEQYF. The CDR3, as DNA: TGTGCCAGCAGCTTAGCTTGGCTAGCGGGGGGAAACGAGCAGTACTTC.

The chain is built from TRBV29-1 and TRBJ2-1, with 11 bases fitting TRBD1. Germline V CDR1 and CDR2: SQVTM, ANQGSEA. After removal of 6 bases from V and 7 bases from J, the junction contained 5 bases not matched to a gene. CDR3 size: 13 residues. CDR3 nucleotides: TGCAGCGTGGGGACAGGGGGTACTAATGAGCAGTTCTTC. Amino acid sequence: CSVGTGGTNEQFF.

The table lists this clone with many counts. This sequence joins TRBV13 and TRBJ2-1; TRBD2 is a possible D gene (6 bases). Trimming shortened V by 4 bases and J by 8 bases, and 18 bases separated the two germline ends. CDR3 size: 15 residues. In germline, CDR1 is PRHDT, CDR2 FYEKMQ (reference sequence). The CDR3 nucleotides are TGTGCCAGCAGCTCCCCGGCGCGGGGAGGCTATGAGCAGTTCTTC. Encoded protein: CASSSPARGGYEQFF. Filled out from reference TRBV13 and TRBJ2-1, the complete variable domain reads AAGVIQSPRHLIKEKRETATLKCYPIPRHDTVYWYQQGPGQDPQFLISFYEKMQSDKGSIPDRFSAQQFSDYHSELNMSSLELGDSALYFCASSSPARGGYEQFFGPGTRLTVL.

The chain couples TRBV29-1 to TRBJ2-5; tentatively, D is TRBD1 (6 bases). CDR1 SQVTM and CDR2 ANQGSEA come from the germline V gene. The CDR3 loop spans 14 amino acids. V shed 0 bases and J shed 5 bases, with 13 bases lying between them. CDR3 sequence: CSVEEDRTRETQYF. The DNA of the CDR3 is TGCAGCGTTGAAGAAGACAGGACAAGGGAGACCCAGTACTTC.

The rearrangement uses TRBV23-1 and TRBJ2-1, with a tentative D call TRBD2 (5 bases). TRBV23-1 is an ORF for which the function is uncertain. The CDR3 has 11 amino acids. V was pared by 7 bases and J by 8 bases, with 9 bases between. Here the CDR3 reads CASNEGDEQFF. The CDR3 coding sequence is TGCGCCAGCAACGAGGGCGATGAGCAGTTCTTC.

The genes are TRBV14 and TRBJ2-7, with D hard to call. This CDR3 contains 14 residues. CDR1 is SGHDN and CDR2 is FVKESK in the germline V gene. Trimming pared 7 bases from V and 0 bases from J, leaving 13 bases between. CDR3: CASTHRGYSYEQYF. Here the CDR3 DNA reads TGTGCCAGCACCCATCGAGGTTACTCCTACGAGCAGTACTTC.

V and J are TRBV5-6 and TRBJ1-4, with 10 positions matching TRBD1. Germline V gene lookup returns CDR1 SGHDT and CDR2 YYEEEE. The trim removed 4 bases at V and 0 bases at J, leaving 9 bases unmatched. The length of the CDR3 is 18 residues. In DNA form, the CDR3 reads TGTGCCAGCAGCCCGTGGGACAGGGGATGGGCAACTAATGAAAAACTGTTTTTT. It specifies CASSPWDRGWATNEKLFF.

Turning to this clone: The likely explanation is a read error, given a far larger clone one base away. The chain couples TRBV11-2 to TRBJ2-1; weak D call: TRBD2 (6 bases). Germline CDR1 reads SGHAT; CDR2 reads FQNNGV. Trimming pared 5 bases from V and 8 bases from J, leaving 13 bases between. The CDR3 runs to 13 residues. The CDR3 nucleotides are TGTGCCAGCAGCGTAACCGGAGGGGATGAGCAGTTCTTC. This codes for CASSVTGGDEQFF. The whole variable domain, remainder taken from reference TRBV11-2 and TRBJ2-1, is EAGVAQSPRYKIIEKRQSVAFWCNPISGHATLYWYQQILGQGPKLLIQFQNNGVVDDSQLPKDRFSAERLKGVDSTLKIQPAKLEDSAVYLCASSVTGGDEQFFGPGTRLTVL.

This clone appeared a few times. A much larger clone lies one base from this, so it may be a read error. J is TRBJ2-1 and V is TRBV7-4; a possible D gene is TRBD2 (6 bases). CDR3 length: 16 residues. Trimming cost V 2 bases and J 9 bases, with 20 bases left between them. From germline, CDR1 is SGHVT and CDR2 SQSDAQ. The CDR3 protein is CASSLIVSGVAGEQFF. The CDR3 coding sequence is TGTGCCAGCAGCTTAATCGTTAGCGGTGTAGCAGGTGAGCAGTTCTTC.

A word on this clone: It is likely a read error: a sequence one base away is far more abundant. The chain uses TRBV21-1 and TRBJ2-1; the DNA was not used to check the table's D call, TRBD2. TRBV21-1 is a recognized pseudogene. This CDR3 is built from 16 residues. The CDR3 sequence: CASSLIVSGVAGEQFF. The CDR3 DNA reads as TGTGCCAGCAGCTTAATCGTTAGCGGTGTAGCAGGTGAGCAGTTCTTC.

The chain combines TRBV14 with TRBJ2-7, with D perhaps matching TRBD2 (6 bases). From germline, CDR1 is SGHDN and CDR2 FVKESK. V was cut by 6 bases and J by 2 bases, with 11 bases left in between. This CDR3 is built from 13 residues. The CDR3 loop is CASSSAGPYEQYF. The CDR3 nucleotides read TGTGCCAGCAGTTCCGCGGGACCCTACGAGCAGTACTTC.

The rearrangement links TRBV21-1 to TRBJ2-1; the D segment call TRBD2 is taken from the table without a DNA check. TRBV21-1 is labeled a pseudogene. The CDR3 extends over 15 amino acids. CDR3 sequence reads: CASEGPAGGPREQFF. The CDR3 DNA reads TGTGCCAGCGAAGGGCCAGCGGGGGGGCCAAGGGAGCAGTTCTTC.